This T cell receptor (beta chain) is drawn from a study of OX40 agonist ivuxolimab in advanced cancers. Worth noting for this clone: Its antigen is still unknown.

The study's findings and limits: Some nonresponders additionally presented with little normalized T-cell clonal expansion. In the 0.1-3.0 mg/kg groups, partial responders showed among the lowest expansion. On average, CD8+ T cells showed a greater number of expanded clones than CD4+.

Libraries were prepared by immunoSEQ multiplex PCR; TCRdb keeps only in-frame clonotypes and omits some of them. The sample lists about 21,000 clones, over 70% occurring once. The germline gives CDR1 SGHAT, CDR2 FQDESV (reference sequence). V lost 2 bases and J lost 7, with 15 bases in between. The CDR3 runs 14 residues. The receptor was isolated from an adult with an advanced solid tumor such as melanoma, head and neck, liver or kidney cancer. The chain has TRBV11-1 and TRBJ2-7, with D perhaps assigned TRBD1 or TRBD2 (5 bases each). The sequenced sample was CD4+ or CD8+ T cells sorted from blood, obtained in a trial of the OX40 agonist ivuxolimab. This CDR3 is CASSLWGNTREQYF. DNA of the CDR3: TGTGCCAGCAGCTTATGGGGGAACACGAGGGAGCAGTACTTC.